A selection of T cell receptor beta chains follows, all from one sample in a study of cytomegalovirus exposure and HLA in healthy donors. Method: immunoSEQ multiplex PCR; TCRdb's copy keeps in-frame clones and lacks some. Of about 350,000 clones listed, 87% are singletons. Sequencing used PBMCs. These receptor sequences come from a woman aged 25 to 39 in good health and CMV-seropositive. CDR3s include the opening cysteine and the closing phenylalanine or tryptophan. A D gene is named only where the DNA matches it firmly. A row's size may be missing; if present it is once, few, many or a size class.

abundance,v_gene,d_gene,CDR3aa
NA,TRBV7-9,NA,CASSSSSYNSPLHF
NA,TRBV6-5,TRBD1,CASRQTGLAYEQYF
NA,TRBV4-1,TRBD2,CASSQVVAGGREQYF
NA,TRBV6-1,NA,CASGHTGTGNQPQHF
NA,TRBV7-3,TRBD2,CASSLSASGTYEQYF
NA,TRBV7-9,NA,CASSGKQVPQETQYF
NA,TRBV25-1,NA,CASIHEDYGYTF
NA,TRBV28,TRBD1,CASNLGQGQTSDSPYGYTF
NA,TRBV27,NA,CASSPHPSDRPFQETQYF
NA,TRBV27,NA,CASSPGTSAISNQPQHF
few,TRBV5-1,TRBD1,CASSPGTGSYEQYF
NA,TRBV28,NA,CASSLGVPGAGGYTF
NA,TRBV6-5,NA,CASTDWGTGELFF
NA,TRBV9,TRBD1,CASSVGQGREKLFF
few,TRBV4-1,NA,CASSQVSGPNYGYTF
NA,TRBV11-2,NA,CASSLDGPDTQYF
NA,TRBV7-3,TRBD2,CASSLTAGGSYEQYF
NA,TRBV6-5,NA,CASSYSWGQEGVEQYF
NA,TRBV4-2,NA,CASSQEVWSSLRNSYEQYF
NA,TRBV19,NA,CASSGGVATEAFF
NA,TRBV27,NA,CASSDLGYEQYF
NA,TRBV2,NA,CASRPRSSGANVLTF
NA,TRBV5-4,NA,CASSETGSNQPQHF
NA,TRBV27,TRBD1,CASSSRGLSYEQYF
NA,TRBV28,NA,CASSSRVSGANVLTF
once,TRBV4-3,NA,CASSQEGGTEAFF
NA,TRBV28,TRBD2,CASTKAAGAAYNEQFF
once,TRBV30,NA,CAWGRTDSPFSNYGYTF
NA,TRBV19,NA,CASSIVTDTQYF
NA,TRBV7-8,NA,CARVPMARWVYGYTF
NA,TRBV30,NA,CAWSVWGGNTEAFF
NA,TRBV5-6,NA,CASSFSGGRNQPQHF
NA,TRBV28,NA,CASSSSASSYNEQFF
few,TRBV5-1,NA,CASSTDFSSYNEQFF
NA,TRBV19,TRBD2,CASSPALAGEETQYF
NA,TRBV20-1,NA,CSASVVDGYTF
NA,TRBV4-3,NA,CASSPDPSSSYNEQFF
NA,TRBV28,TRBD2,CATSSVLARNPYEQYF
NA,TRBV7-2,TRBD1,CASSREGTGRTEAFF
NA,TRBV4-2,NA,CASSQGPTSQETQYF
NA,TRBV20-1,TRBD1,CRGAGGTEAFF
NA,TRBV2,TRBD1,CASSYDRGTDTQYF
NA,TRBV25-1,TRBD2,CASKPGLAGGSAHEQYF
NA,TRBV30,NA,CAWVVGSGANVLTF
NA,TRBV6-1,NA,CASSENPANNQPQHF
NA,TRBV4-1,NA,CASRATGERGAYIQYF
NA,TRBV4-2,NA,CASSQDRIGYGYTF
NA,TRBV13,TRBD2,CASSLVGLVGDTQYF
NA,TRBV30,TRBD1,CAWSTSGGWWGYTF
NA,TRBV5-1,NA,CASSLSGPRGYTF
NA,TRBV12-2,NA,CASRLGDSLQYF
NA,TRBV11-3,NA,CASSLSSGGKGPYNEQFF
NA,TRBV19,TRBD1,CASGQGPNQPQHF